Listed below are T cell receptor beta chains from one sample, sequenced in a study of shared clonotypes between healthy human individuals. Some clones are missing from TCRdb's copy, which holds only in-frame ones; the method was immunoSEQ multiplex PCR. This sample has about 960,000 clones; approximately 80% occur once, and the top ten carry about 1.5%. Sequences were obtained from memory CD4+ T cells sorted from blood. The receptors derive from a man between 18 and 35 years old in good health. Each CDR3 is given with its conserved first and last residue. Each record gives: clone size, D gene, J gene, V gene, CDR3 DNA, CDR3 protein. D genes are given only for firm matches. Size tells how often a clone was seen (once, few, many) or the class of an expanded clone, and some rows leave it out.

clone_size: few
d_call: -
j_call: TRBJ2-2
v_call: TRBV6-4
cdr3_nt: TGTGCCAGCAAGGAGGGGCTGAACACCGGGGAGCTGTTTTTT
cdr3_aa: CASKEGLNTGELFF

clone_size: once
d_call: -
j_call: TRBJ2-1
v_call: TRBV6-1
cdr3_nt: TGTGCCAGCAGACCCGCCCAGCGGGAGCAGTTCTTC
cdr3_aa: CASRPAQREQFF

clone_size: -
d_call: -
j_call: TRBJ1-5
v_call: TRBV30
cdr3_nt: TGTGCCTGGTCCACGGGGGGGCCCTATAGCAATCAGCCCCAGCATTTT
cdr3_aa: CAWSTGGPYSNQPQHF

clone_size: -
d_call: -
j_call: TRBJ2-3
v_call: TRBV6-5
cdr3_nt: TGTGCCAGCAGTAGGCGGGGAGATACGCAGTATTTT
cdr3_aa: CASSRRGDTQYF

clone_size: -
d_call: -
j_call: TRBJ2-7
v_call: TRBV6-1
cdr3_nt: TGTGCCAGCAGTCTATCCGGATACGAGCAGTACTTC
cdr3_aa: CASSLSGYEQYF

clone_size: -
d_call: TRBD1
j_call: TRBJ2-5
v_call: TRBV2
cdr3_nt: TGTGCCAGCAGGAAGGGACAGAACCAAGAGACCCAGTACTTC
cdr3_aa: CASRKGQNQETQYF

clone_size: -
d_call: -
j_call: TRBJ2-2
v_call: TRBV18
cdr3_nt: TGTGCCAGCTCACCCCACAGGACTGGGGAGCTGTTTTTT
cdr3_aa: CASSPHRTGELFF

clone_size: once
d_call: TRBD1
j_call: TRBJ1-2
v_call: TRBV27
cdr3_nt: TGTGCCAGCAGTTTTCGGACAGGAGAGGGGTATGGCTACACCTTC
cdr3_aa: CASSFRTGEGYGYTF

clone_size: once
d_call: -
j_call: TRBJ2-5
v_call: TRBV4-1
cdr3_nt: TGCGCCAGCAGCCAAGCTGGGGCAGCTTACCAAGAGACCCAGTACTTC
cdr3_aa: CASSQAGAAYQETQYF

clone_size: many
d_call: TRBD2
j_call: TRBJ2-1
v_call: TRBV27
cdr3_nt: TGTGCCAGCAGTAAAACTAGCGGGAGGGGGAATGAGCAGTTCTTC
cdr3_aa: CASSKTSGRGNEQFF

clone_size: -
d_call: -
j_call: TRBJ1-6
v_call: TRBV2
cdr3_nt: TGTGCCAGCCTTCCGAGGTCCCGGGAGGCACCCCTCCACTTT
cdr3_aa: CASLPRSREAPLHF

clone_size: -
d_call: TRBD1
j_call: TRBJ1-5
v_call: TRBV6-5
cdr3_nt: TGTGCCAGCAGACCGGGACAGGGGGCATCTCAGCCCCAGCATTTT
cdr3_aa: CASRPGQGASQPQHF

clone_size: -
d_call: TRBD1
j_call: TRBJ1-1
v_call: TRBV5-4
cdr3_nt: TGTGCCAGCAGCTTGGTCGTACAGGGGGACACTGAAGCTTTCTTT
cdr3_aa: CASSLVVQGDTEAFF

clone_size: -
d_call: -
j_call: TRBJ1-5
v_call: TRBV28
cdr3_nt: TGTGCCAGCAGTTTATTAATGGGGGCAAAGGCCCAGCATTTT
cdr3_aa: CASSLLMGAKAQHF

clone_size: -
d_call: -
j_call: TRBJ2-1
v_call: TRBV5-1
cdr3_nt: TGCGCCAGCAGCTCCTACTACAATGAGCAGTTCTTC
cdr3_aa: CASSSYYNEQFF

clone_size: few
d_call: -
j_call: TRBJ2-5
v_call: TRBV4-2
cdr3_nt: TGTGCCAGCAGCCAAGATTGGGTGGGAATGGGGGAGACCCAGTACTTC
cdr3_aa: CASSQDWVGMGETQYF

clone_size: -
d_call: TRBD2
j_call: TRBJ2-1
v_call: TRBV10-3
cdr3_nt: TGTGCCATCAGGGGTAGCGGGGAAACGAATGAGCAGTTCTTC
cdr3_aa: CAIRGSGETNEQFF

clone_size: -
d_call: TRBD2
j_call: TRBJ2-5
v_call: TRBV28
cdr3_nt: TGTGCCAGCAGCTCGGGGGGGCGTTGGGAGACCCAGTACTTC
cdr3_aa: CASSSGGRWETQYF

clone_size: -
d_call: -
j_call: TRBJ2-3
v_call: TRBV7-9
cdr3_nt: TGTGCCAGCAGTCCACTGGGGCGGGGTTCCGGAGATACGCAGTATTTT
cdr3_aa: CASSPLGRGSGDTQYF

clone_size: many
d_call: TRBD2
j_call: TRBJ2-2
v_call: TRBV7-2
cdr3_nt: TGTGCCAGCAGCCCCACTAGCGGACCCTCCCCAGGGGAGCTGTTTTTT
cdr3_aa: CASSPTSGPSPGELFF

clone_size: -
d_call: -
j_call: TRBJ2-7
v_call: TRBV9
cdr3_nt: TGTGCCAGCAGCGTAGGGTCCGGGGGAGCCTACGAGCAGTACTTC
cdr3_aa: CASSVGSGGAYEQYF

clone_size: -
d_call: -
j_call: TRBJ2-3
v_call: TRBV7-9
cdr3_nt: TGTGCCAGCAGCTTAGAAGCAGGGTTCCTCACAGATACGCAGTATTTT
cdr3_aa: CASSLEAGFLTDTQYF

clone_size: -
d_call: TRBD1
j_call: TRBJ2-7
v_call: TRBV6-1
cdr3_nt: TGTGCCAGCAGGGTACAGGGGACCCATTACGAGCAGTACTTC
cdr3_aa: CASRVQGTHYEQYF

clone_size: many
d_call: -
j_call: TRBJ2-5
v_call: TRBV2
cdr3_nt: TGTGCCAGCAGTGTAAACGCCCTAGAGACCCAGTACTTC
cdr3_aa: CASSVNALETQYF

clone_size: -
d_call: TRBD1
j_call: TRBJ1-2
v_call: TRBV7-9
cdr3_nt: TGTGCCAGCAGCTTAGATCAGGGGGAGGTCTATGGCTACACCTTC
cdr3_aa: CASSLDQGEVYGYTF

clone_size: -
d_call: TRBD1
j_call: TRBJ2-7
v_call: TRBV10-1
cdr3_nt: TGCGCCAGCAGGCCTAAAGGACAGGGGGCTTACGAGCAGTACTTC
cdr3_aa: CASRPKGQGAYEQYF

clone_size: -
d_call: -
j_call: TRBJ2-5
v_call: TRBV5-1
cdr3_nt: TGCGCCAGCAGCTTCGGTCCTGGGGAGACCCAGTACTTC
cdr3_aa: CASSFGPGETQYF

clone_size: -
d_call: -
j_call: TRBJ1-1
v_call: TRBV15
cdr3_nt: TGTGCCACCAGCAGAGATGGTGGTGGTCGCACGAACACTGAAGCTTTCTTT
cdr3_aa: CATSRDGGGRTNTEAFF

clone_size: -
d_call: -
j_call: TRBJ1-1
v_call: TRBV10-3
cdr3_nt: TGTGCCATCAGAGCACAGGCCCTGAACACTGAAGCTTTCTTT
cdr3_aa: CAIRAQALNTEAFF

clone_size: -
d_call: TRBD1
j_call: TRBJ1-4
v_call: TRBV28
cdr3_nt: TGTGCCAGCAGTTTAACCGGGACAGGGGGTGAAAAACTGTTTTTT
cdr3_aa: CASSLTGTGGEKLFF

clone_size: -
d_call: -
j_call: TRBJ1-1
v_call: TRBV11-2
cdr3_nt: TGTGCCAGCAGCTTAGACGCAGGCAAGAACACTGAAGCTTTCTTT
cdr3_aa: CASSLDAGKNTEAFF

clone_size: -
d_call: -
j_call: TRBJ2-7
v_call: TRBV10-3
cdr3_nt: TGTGCCATCAGTTCTTATAGCTCCTACGAGCAGTACTTC
cdr3_aa: CAISSYSSYEQYF

clone_size: -
d_call: -
j_call: TRBJ1-6
v_call: TRBV5-1
cdr3_nt: TGCGCCAGCAGCTTGGCCGGGCAGGGGAGGTCACCCCTCCACTTT
cdr3_aa: CASSLAGQGRSPLHF

clone_size: -
d_call: TRBD1
j_call: TRBJ1-2
v_call: TRBV19
cdr3_nt: TGTGCCAGTAGTCCCACAGGACAGGGGATTGCTTGGGGCTACACCTTC
cdr3_aa: CASSPTGQGIAWGYTF

clone_size: -
d_call: -
j_call: TRBJ1-1
v_call: TRBV6-5
cdr3_nt: TGTGCCAGCAGTTACAACTTGGACCGCCCTACCACTGAAGCTTTCTTT
cdr3_aa: CASSYNLDRPTTEAFF

clone_size: once
d_call: -
j_call: TRBJ2-3
v_call: TRBV4-3
cdr3_nt: TGCGCCAGCAGCCAAGATCTATCCCAGAGCACAGATACGCAGTATTTT
cdr3_aa: CASSQDLSQSTDTQYF

clone_size: -
d_call: -
j_call: TRBJ2-7
v_call: TRBV27
cdr3_nt: TGTGCCAGCAGTTTATGGGGCGGGACCTACGAGCAGTACTTC
cdr3_aa: CASSLWGGTYEQYF

clone_size: -
d_call: -
j_call: TRBJ2-7
v_call: TRBV10-3
cdr3_nt: TGTGCCATCAGTGAAGGATACGAGCAGTACTTC
cdr3_aa: CAISEGYEQYF

clone_size: -
d_call: -
j_call: TRBJ1-2
v_call: TRBV5-1
cdr3_nt: TGCGCCAGCAGCGATGGACAGATAGGGGGTGGCTACACCTTC
cdr3_aa: CASSDGQIGGGYTF

clone_size: -
d_call: -
j_call: TRBJ2-7
v_call: TRBV18
cdr3_nt: TGTGCCAGCTCATCCCAGGGACTCGAGCAGTACTTC
cdr3_aa: CASSSQGLEQYF

clone_size: -
d_call: -
j_call: TRBJ1-3
v_call: TRBV5-1
cdr3_nt: TGCGCCAGCAGCTTAGGGGAGACTGGAAACACCATATATTTT
cdr3_aa: CASSLGETGNTIYF

clone_size: -
d_call: -
j_call: TRBJ2-1
v_call: TRBV11-2
cdr3_nt: TGTGCCAGCAGCCCTAAACGCCCTGAGCAGTTCTTC
cdr3_aa: CASSPKRPEQFF

clone_size: -
d_call: TRBD2
j_call: TRBJ2-5
v_call: TRBV6-5
cdr3_nt: TGTGCCAGCAGGCTCCTAGCGGGGTCCGGGGAGACCCAGTACTTC
cdr3_aa: CASRLLAGSGETQYF

clone_size: -
d_call: -
j_call: TRBJ1-4
v_call: TRBV2
cdr3_nt: TGTGCCAGCAGTTCAGGGGAGGCAACTAATGAAAAACTGTTTTTT
cdr3_aa: CASSSGEATNEKLFF

clone_size: -
d_call: -
j_call: TRBJ1-6
v_call: TRBV9
cdr3_nt: TGTGCCAGCAGCGTAGGAAGGGCCGGAAGCTCCTATAATTCACCCCTCCACTTT
cdr3_aa: CASSVGRAGSSYNSPLHF

clone_size: -
d_call: -
j_call: TRBJ1-2
v_call: TRBV5-1
cdr3_nt: TGCGCCAGCAGCCGGATCGGGGGGGCGGATGGCTACACCTTC
cdr3_aa: CASSRIGGADGYTF

clone_size: -
d_call: -
j_call: TRBJ2-7
v_call: TRBV11-2
cdr3_nt: TGTGCCAGCAGCCGTTCCTACGAGCAGTACTTC
cdr3_aa: CASSRSYEQYF

clone_size: -
d_call: TRBD1
j_call: TRBJ2-1
v_call: TRBV5-1
cdr3_nt: TGCGCCAGCAGCGTTACCCTAGGGGGACAGGGTCTGAATGAGCAGTTCTTC
cdr3_aa: CASSVTLGGQGLNEQFF

clone_size: -
d_call: -
j_call: TRBJ1-2
v_call: TRBV19
cdr3_nt: TGTGCCAGTAGTATAGGAGGGTCCCGGGGGACCTATGGCTACACCTTC
cdr3_aa: CASSIGGSRGTYGYTF

clone_size: -
d_call: -
j_call: TRBJ1-4
v_call: TRBV6-1
cdr3_nt: TGTGCCAGCAGACTAACAGGCCCCGGGGAAAAACTGTTTTTT
cdr3_aa: CASRLTGPGEKLFF

clone_size: few
d_call: -
j_call: TRBJ1-1
v_call: TRBV27
cdr3_nt: TGTGCCAGCACCGACTGGCGACAGGACGAAGCTTTCTTT
cdr3_aa: CASTDWRQDEAFF

clone_size: -
d_call: -
j_call: TRBJ2-1
v_call: TRBV12-5
cdr3_nt: TGTGCTAGTGGTTTGGGATCGAGCCAGATCAATGAGCAGTTCTTC
cdr3_aa: CASGLGSSQINEQFF

clone_size: -
d_call: -
j_call: TRBJ2-1
v_call: TRBV7-2
cdr3_nt: TGTGCCAGCACCCTAACCGCCGGGGGTCCGGCGTTCTTC
cdr3_aa: CASTLTAGGPAFF

clone_size: -
d_call: -
j_call: TRBJ2-1
v_call: TRBV12-5
cdr3_nt: TGTGCTAGTGGCCCCGGGACACGGTACAATGAGCAGTTCTTC
cdr3_aa: CASGPGTRYNEQFF

clone_size: -
d_call: -
j_call: TRBJ2-2
v_call: TRBV11-2
cdr3_nt: TGTGCCAGCAGAGTGGGACCGTACCTCCCCGGGGAGCTGTTTTTT
cdr3_aa: CASRVGPYLPGELFF

clone_size: -
d_call: TRBD1
j_call: TRBJ1-6
v_call: TRBV14
cdr3_nt: TGTGCCAGCAGCCCCTTGGACAGGGGATTCAATTCACCCCTCCACTTT
cdr3_aa: CASSPLDRGFNSPLHF